This T cell receptor (beta chain) was recorded in a study of cytomegalovirus exposure and HLA in healthy donors. Study-wide results and limits: The study recorded around 160 TCR beta chains that were cytomegalovirus-associated. What a later analysis showed was that several of the most significant clusters appeared linked to common viral pathogens.

Details on this clone: Its specificity is unknown. Relative to the germline gene, one junction end is altered; a read error may explain this.

CDR1 and CDR2 from the germline V gene are SEHNR and FQNEAQ (reference sequence). There are 12 residues in the CDR3. 60 Vbeta and 13 Jbeta primers were used in PCR. Using immunoSEQ multiplex PCR, the repertoire was profiled, and TCRdb retains in-frame clones only, with some absent. The table records 96,000 or so clones, 65% to 75% of them present only once. V usage is TRBV7-9 and J usage is TRBJ2-7; D not certain. Sequenced input: PBMCs. This clonotype was sampled from a woman in her sixties or seventies in good health and CMV-seropositive. The CDR3 DNA is TGTTCCAGCAGCTTTGCACAGTACGAGCAGTACTTC. This gives the protein CSSSFAQYEQYF.